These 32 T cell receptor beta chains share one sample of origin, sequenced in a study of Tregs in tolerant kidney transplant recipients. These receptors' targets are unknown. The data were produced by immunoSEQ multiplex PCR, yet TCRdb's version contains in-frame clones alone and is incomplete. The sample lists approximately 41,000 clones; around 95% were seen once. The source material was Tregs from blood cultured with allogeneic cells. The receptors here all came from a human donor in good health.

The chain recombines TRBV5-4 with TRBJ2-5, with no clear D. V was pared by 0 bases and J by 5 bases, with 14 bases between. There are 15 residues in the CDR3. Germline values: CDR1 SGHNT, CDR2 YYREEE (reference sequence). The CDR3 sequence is CASSLESAGWETQYF. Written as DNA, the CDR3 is TGTGCCAGCAGCTTGGAAAGCGCCGGTTGGGAGACCCAGTACTTC.

For the CDR3, the DNA is TGTGCCAGCATAGACAGGGGGCGATCCTACGAGCAGTACTTC. Translation gives CASIDRGRSYEQYF. The V gene is TRBV2, the J gene TRBJ2-7; TRBD1 aligns across 10 bases. Per germline, CDR1 SNHLY and CDR2 FYNNEI. This CDR3 is 14 amino acids long. V was clipped by 7 bases and J by 1 base; unmatched bases: 4.

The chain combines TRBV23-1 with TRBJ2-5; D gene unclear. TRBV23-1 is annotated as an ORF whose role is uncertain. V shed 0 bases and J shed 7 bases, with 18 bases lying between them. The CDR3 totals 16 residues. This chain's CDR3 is CASSQSFPTWVVTQYF. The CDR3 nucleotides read TGCGCCAGCAGTCAATCGTTCCCAACATGGGTTGTGACCCAGTACTTC.

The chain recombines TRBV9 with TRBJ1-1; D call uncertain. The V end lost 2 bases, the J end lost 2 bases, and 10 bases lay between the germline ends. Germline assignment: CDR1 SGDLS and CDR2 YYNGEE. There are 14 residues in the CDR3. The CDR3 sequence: CASSVAVTNTEAFF. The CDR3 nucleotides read TGTGCCAGCAGCGTCGCGGTGACAAACACTGAAGCTTTCTTT. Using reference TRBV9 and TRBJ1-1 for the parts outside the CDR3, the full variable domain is DSGVTQTPKHLITATGQRVTLRCSPRSGDLSVYWYQQSLDQGLQFLIQYYNGEERAKGNILERFSAQQFPDLHSELNLSSLELGDSALYFCASSVAVTNTEAFFGQGTRLTVV.

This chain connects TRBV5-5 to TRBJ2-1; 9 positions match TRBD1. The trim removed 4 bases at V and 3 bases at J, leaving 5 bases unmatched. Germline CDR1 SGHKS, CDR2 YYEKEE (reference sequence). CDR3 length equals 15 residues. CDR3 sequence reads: CASSLQGARYNEQFF. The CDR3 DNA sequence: TGTGCCAGCAGCCTACAGGGGGCGCGCTACAATGAGCAGTTCTTC.

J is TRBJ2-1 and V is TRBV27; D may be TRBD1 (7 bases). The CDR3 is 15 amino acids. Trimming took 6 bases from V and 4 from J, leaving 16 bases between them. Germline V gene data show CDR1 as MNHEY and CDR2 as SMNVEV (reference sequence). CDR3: CASRRQGGIYNEQFF. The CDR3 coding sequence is TGTGCCAGCAGACGACAGGGAGGAATATACAATGAGCAGTTCTTC.

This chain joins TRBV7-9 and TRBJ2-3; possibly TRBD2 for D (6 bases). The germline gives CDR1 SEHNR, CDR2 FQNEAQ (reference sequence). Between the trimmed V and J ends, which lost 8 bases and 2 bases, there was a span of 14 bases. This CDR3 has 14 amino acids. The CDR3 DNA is TGTGCCAGCCCAATAGGAGGGGTCACAGATACGCAGTATTTT. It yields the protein CASPIGGVTDTQYF.

The CDR3 DNA sequence: TGTGCCAGCTCACCAACAGGGGGGCGACAAGAGACCCAGTACTTC. It encodes CASSPTGGRQETQYF. The chain couples TRBV18 to TRBJ2-5; 8 positions agree with TRBD1. The CDR3 extends over 15 amino acids. Germline loops: CDR1 KGHSH, CDR2 LQKENI. Losses at the gene ends were 2 bases for V and 2 bases for J; bases not matched to a gene: 4.

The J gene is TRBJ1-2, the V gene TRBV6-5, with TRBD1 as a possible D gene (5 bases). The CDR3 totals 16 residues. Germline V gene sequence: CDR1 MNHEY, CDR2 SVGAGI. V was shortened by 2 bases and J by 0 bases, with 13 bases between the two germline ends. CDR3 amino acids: CASSYRSGAANYGYTF. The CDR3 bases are TGTGCCAGCAGTTACCGGAGTGGGGCAGCTAACTATGGCTACACCTTC.

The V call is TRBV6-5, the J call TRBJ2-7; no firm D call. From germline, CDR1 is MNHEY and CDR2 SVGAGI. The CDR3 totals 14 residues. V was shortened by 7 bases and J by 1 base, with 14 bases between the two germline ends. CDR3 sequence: CASNPAAGSYEQYF. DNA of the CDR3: TGTGCCAGCAATCCCGCCGCCGGTTCCTACGAGCAGTACTTC.

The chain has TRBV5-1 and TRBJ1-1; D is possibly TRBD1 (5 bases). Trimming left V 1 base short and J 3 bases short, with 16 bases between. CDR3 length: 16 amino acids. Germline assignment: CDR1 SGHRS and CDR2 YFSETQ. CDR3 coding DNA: TGCGCCAGCAGCTTGTTCAGCGGGCTGGGGGACACTGAAGCTTTCTTT. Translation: CASSLFSGLGDTEAFF.

CDR3 coding DNA: TGTGCCAGCAGTTACAGGGCCAATTCACCCCTCCACTTT. Its translation is CASSYRANSPLHF. The rearrangement joins TRBV6-5 to TRBJ1-6; D is undetermined. The V end was cut by 2 bases, the J end by 7 bases, with 6 bases between. Germline CDR1 reads MNHEY; CDR2 reads SVGAGI. The CDR3 consists of 13 residues.

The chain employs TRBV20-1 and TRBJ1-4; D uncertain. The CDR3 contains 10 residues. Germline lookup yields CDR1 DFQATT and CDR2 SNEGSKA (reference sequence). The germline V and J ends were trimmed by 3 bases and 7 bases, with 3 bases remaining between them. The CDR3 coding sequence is TGCAGTGCTAGGGGTGAAAAACTGTTTTTT. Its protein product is CSARGEKLFF.

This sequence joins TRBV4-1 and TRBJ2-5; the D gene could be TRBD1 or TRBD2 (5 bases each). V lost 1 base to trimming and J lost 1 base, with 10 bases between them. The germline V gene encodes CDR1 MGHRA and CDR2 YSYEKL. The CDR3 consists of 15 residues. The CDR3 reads CASSQGGTVQETQYF. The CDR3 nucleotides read TGCGCCAGCAGCCAAGGTGGGACGGTCCAAGAGACCCAGTACTTC.

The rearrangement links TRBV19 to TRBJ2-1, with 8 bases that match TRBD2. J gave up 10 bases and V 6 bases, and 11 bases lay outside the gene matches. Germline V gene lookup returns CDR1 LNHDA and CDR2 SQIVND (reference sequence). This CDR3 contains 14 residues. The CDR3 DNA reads TGTGCCAGTAGCCCCAGCTTGACTAGCGCCGAGCAGTTCTTC. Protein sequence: CASSPSLTSAEQFF.

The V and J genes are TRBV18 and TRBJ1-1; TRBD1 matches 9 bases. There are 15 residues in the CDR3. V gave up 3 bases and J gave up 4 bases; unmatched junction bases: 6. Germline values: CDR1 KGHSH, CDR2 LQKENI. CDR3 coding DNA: TGTGCCAGCTCACCCTGGGGACAGGGATTCACTGAAGCTTTCTTT. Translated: CASSPWGQGFTEAFF.

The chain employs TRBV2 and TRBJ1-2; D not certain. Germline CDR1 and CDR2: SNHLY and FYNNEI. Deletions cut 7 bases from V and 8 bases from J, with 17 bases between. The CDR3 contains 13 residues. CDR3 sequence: CASTGWPSMGYTF. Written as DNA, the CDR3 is TGTGCCAGCACTGGCTGGCCGTCTATGGGCTACACCTTC.

The CDR3 bases are TGTGCCAGCAGCCCCCAAGTGGGAGTCCGAGGCTACACCTTC. Translation gives CASSPQVGVRGYTF. This chain uses TRBV9 with TRBJ1-2; D unresolved. Germline loops: CDR1 SGDLS, CDR2 YYNGEE. The length of the CDR3 is 14 residues. V was cut by 4 bases and J by 8 bases, with 18 bases left in between.

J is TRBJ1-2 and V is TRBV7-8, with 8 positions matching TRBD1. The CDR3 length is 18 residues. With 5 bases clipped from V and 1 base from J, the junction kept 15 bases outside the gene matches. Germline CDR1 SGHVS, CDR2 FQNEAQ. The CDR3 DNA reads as TGTGCCAGCAGCCTACAACCAGGGGGCACCTACATTAACTATGGCTACACCTTC. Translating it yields CASSLQPGGTYINYGYTF.

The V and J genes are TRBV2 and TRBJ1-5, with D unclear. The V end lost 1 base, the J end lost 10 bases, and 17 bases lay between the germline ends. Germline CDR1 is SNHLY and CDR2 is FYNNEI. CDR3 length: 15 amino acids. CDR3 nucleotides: TGTGCCAGCAGTGAAGGGACTCCTGACTACGGACCCCAGCATTTT. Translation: CASSEGTPDYGPQHF. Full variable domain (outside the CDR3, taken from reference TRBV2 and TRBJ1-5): EPEVTQTPSHQVTQMGQEVILRCVPISNHLYFYWYRQILGQKVEFLVSFYNNEISEKSEIFDDQFSVERPDGSNFTLKIRSTKLEDSAMYFCASSEGTPDYGPQHFGDGTRLSIL.

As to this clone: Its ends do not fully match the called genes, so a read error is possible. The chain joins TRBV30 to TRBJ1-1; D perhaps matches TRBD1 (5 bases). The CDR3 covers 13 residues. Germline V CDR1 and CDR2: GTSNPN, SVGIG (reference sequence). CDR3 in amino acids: CAWNVRGNPEAFF. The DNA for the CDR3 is TGTGCCTGGAACGTTCGGGGGAACCCTGAAGCTTTCTTT. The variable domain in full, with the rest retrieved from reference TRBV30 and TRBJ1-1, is SQTIHQWPATLVQPVGSPLSLECTVEGTSNPNLYWYRQAAGRGLQLLFYSVGIGQISSEVPQNLSASRPQDRQFILSSKKLLLSDSGFYLCAWNVRGNPEAFFGQGTRLTVV.

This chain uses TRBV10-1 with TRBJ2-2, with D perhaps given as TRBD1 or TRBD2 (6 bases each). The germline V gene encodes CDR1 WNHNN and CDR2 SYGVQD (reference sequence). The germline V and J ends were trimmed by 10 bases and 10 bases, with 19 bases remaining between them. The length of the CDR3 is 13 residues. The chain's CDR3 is CATQGLTFEELFF. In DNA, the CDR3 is TGCGCCACACAGGGACTGACCTTCGAGGAGCTGTTTTTT.

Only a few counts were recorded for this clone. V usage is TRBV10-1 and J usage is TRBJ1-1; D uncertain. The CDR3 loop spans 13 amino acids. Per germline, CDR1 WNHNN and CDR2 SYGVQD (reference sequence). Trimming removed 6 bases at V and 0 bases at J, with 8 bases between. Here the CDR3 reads CASSRNMNTEAFF. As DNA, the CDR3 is TGCGCCAGCAGCAGGAACATGAACACTGAAGCTTTCTTT.

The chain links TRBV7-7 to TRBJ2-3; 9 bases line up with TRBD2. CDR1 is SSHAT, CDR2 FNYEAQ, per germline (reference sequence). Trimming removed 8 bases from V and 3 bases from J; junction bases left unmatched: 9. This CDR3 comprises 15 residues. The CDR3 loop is CASSLRLAATDTQYF. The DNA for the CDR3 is TGTGCCAGCTCTCTTCGACTAGCGGCGACAGATACGCAGTATTTT.

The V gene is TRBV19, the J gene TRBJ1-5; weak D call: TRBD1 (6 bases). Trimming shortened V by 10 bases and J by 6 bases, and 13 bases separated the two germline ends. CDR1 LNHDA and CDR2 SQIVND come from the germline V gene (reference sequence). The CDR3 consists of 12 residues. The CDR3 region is CATKGGGQPQHF. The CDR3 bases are TGTGCCACCAAAGGGGGGGGTCAGCCCCAGCATTTT. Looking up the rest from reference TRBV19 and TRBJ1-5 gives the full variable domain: DGGITQSPKYLFRKEGQNVTLSCEQNLNHDAMYWYRQDPGQGLRLIYYSQIVNDFQKGDIAEGYSVSREKKESFPLTVTSAQKNPTAFYLCATKGGGQPQHFGDGTRLSIL.

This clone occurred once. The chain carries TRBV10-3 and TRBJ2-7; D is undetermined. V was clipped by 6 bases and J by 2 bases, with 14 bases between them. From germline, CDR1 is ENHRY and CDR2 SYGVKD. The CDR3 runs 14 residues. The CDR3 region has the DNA TGTGCCATCAGCCCCGGAAGGGTCACCTACGAGCAGTACTTC. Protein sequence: CAISPGRVTYEQYF.

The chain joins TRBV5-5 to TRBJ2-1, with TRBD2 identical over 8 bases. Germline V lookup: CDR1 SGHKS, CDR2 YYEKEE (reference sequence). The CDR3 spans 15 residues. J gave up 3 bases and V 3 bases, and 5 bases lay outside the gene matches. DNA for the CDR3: TGTGCCAGCAGCTCCTTCAGCGGGGGCTACAATGAGCAGTTCTTC. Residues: CASSSFSGGYNEQFF.

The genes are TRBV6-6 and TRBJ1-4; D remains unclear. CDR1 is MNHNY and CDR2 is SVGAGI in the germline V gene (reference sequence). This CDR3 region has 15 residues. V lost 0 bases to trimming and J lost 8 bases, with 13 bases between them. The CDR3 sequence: CASSYSGVVREKLFF. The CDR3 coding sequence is TGTGCCAGCAGTTACTCTGGGGTCGTACGGGAAAAACTGTTTTTT.

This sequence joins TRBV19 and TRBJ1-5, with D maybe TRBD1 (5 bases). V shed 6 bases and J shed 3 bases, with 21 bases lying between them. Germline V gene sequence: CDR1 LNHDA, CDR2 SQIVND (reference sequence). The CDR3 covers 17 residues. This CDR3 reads CASSDRFRDGTNQPQHF. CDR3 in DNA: TGTGCCAGTAGCGACCGGTTCCGGGACGGTACCAATCAGCCCCAGCATTTT.

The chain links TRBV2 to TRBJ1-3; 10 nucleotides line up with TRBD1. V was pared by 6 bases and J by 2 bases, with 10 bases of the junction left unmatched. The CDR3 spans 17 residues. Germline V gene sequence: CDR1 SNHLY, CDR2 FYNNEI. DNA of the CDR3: TGTGCCAGCAGCGCGACCGGGACAGGGGTAACTGGAAACACCATATATTTT. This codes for CASSATGTGVTGNTIYF.

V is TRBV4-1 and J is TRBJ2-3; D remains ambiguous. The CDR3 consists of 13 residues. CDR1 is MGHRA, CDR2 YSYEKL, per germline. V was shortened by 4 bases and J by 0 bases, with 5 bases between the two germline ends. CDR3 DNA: TGCGCCAGCAGCCTACCTAGCACAGATACGCAGTATTTT. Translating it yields CASSLPSTDTQYF.

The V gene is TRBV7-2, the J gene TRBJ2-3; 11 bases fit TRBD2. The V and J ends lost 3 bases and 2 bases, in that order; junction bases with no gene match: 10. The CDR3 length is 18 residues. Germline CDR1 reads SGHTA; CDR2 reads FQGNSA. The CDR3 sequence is CASSFPSGGPSTTDTQYF. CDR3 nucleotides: TGTGCCAGCAGCTTCCCTAGCGGGGGGCCGAGTACCACAGATACGCAGTATTTT.